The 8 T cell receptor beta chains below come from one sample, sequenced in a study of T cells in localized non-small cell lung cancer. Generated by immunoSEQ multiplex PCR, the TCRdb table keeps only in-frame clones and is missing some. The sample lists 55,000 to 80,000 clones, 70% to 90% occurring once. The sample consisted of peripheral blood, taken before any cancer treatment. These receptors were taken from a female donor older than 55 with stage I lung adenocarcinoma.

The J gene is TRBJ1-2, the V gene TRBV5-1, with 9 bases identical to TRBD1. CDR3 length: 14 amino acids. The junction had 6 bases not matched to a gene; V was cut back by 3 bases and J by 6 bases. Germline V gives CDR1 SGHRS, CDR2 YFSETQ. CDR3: CASSSWTGEDGYTF. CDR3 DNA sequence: TGCGCCAGCAGCTCATGGACAGGGGAGGATGGCTACACCTTC.

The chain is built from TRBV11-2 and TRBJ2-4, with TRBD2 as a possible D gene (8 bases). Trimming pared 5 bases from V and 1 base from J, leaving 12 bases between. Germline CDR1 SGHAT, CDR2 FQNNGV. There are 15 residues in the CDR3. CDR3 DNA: TGTGCCAGCAGCCGGGAGGGGGCGGCCAAAAACATTCAGTACTTC. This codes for CASSREGAAKNIQYF.

CDR3 in DNA: TGTGCCAGCAGTTACTCTATCCAGGGCACCACTGAAGCTTTCTTT. Protein: CASSYSIQGTTEAFF. The genes are TRBV6-5 and TRBJ1-1, with D possibly being TRBD1 (5 bases). V was shortened by 0 bases and J by 4 bases, with 12 bases between the two germline ends. This CDR3 has 15 residues. Germline CDR1 is MNHEY and CDR2 is SVGAGI.

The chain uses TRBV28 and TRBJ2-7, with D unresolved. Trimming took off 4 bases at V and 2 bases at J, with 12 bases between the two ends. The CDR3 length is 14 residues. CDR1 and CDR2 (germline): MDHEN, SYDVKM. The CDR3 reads CASSSRPWAYEQYF. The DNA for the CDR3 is TGTGCCAGCAGTTCGCGCCCTTGGGCCTACGAGCAGTACTTC.

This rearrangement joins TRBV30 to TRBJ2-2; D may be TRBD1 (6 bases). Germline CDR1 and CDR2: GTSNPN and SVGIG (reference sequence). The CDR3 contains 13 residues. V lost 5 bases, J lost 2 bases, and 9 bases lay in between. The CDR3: CAWRGHNTGELFF. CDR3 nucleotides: TGTGCCTGGCGGGGACACAACACCGGGGAGCTGTTTTTT. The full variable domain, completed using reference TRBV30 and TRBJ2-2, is SQTIHQWPATLVQPVGSPLSLECTVEGTSNPNLYWYRQAAGRGLQLLFYSVGIGQISSEVPQNLSASRPQDRQFILSSKKLLLSDSGFYLCAWRGHNTGELFFGEGSRLTVL.

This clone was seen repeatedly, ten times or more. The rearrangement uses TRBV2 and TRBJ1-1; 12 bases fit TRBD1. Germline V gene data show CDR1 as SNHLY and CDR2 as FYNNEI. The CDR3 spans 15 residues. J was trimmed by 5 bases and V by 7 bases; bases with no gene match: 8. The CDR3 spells CASTKEGQGATEAFF. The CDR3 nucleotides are TGTGCCAGCACAAAGGAGGGACAGGGGGCTACTGAAGCTTTCTTT. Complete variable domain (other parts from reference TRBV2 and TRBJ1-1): EPEVTQTPSHQVTQMGQEVILRCVPISNHLYFYWYRQILGQKVEFLVSFYNNEISEKSEIFDDQFSVERPDGSNFTLKIRSTKLEDSAMYFCASTKEGQGATEAFFGQGTRLTVV.

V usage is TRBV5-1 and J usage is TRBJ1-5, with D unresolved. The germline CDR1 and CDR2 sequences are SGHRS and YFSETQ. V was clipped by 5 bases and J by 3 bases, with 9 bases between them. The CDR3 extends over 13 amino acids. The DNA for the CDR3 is TGCGCCAGCAGTCCGGGATCCAATCAGCCCCAGCATTTT. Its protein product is CASSPGSNQPQHF.

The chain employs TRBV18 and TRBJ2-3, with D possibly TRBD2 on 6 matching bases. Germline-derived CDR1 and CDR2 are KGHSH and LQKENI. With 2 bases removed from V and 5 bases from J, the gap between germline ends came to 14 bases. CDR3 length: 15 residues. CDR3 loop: CASSPGLPPGDTQYF. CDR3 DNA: TGTGCCAGCTCACCAGGACTACCCCCGGGAGATACGCAGTATTTT.